These 5 T cell receptor beta chains came from one sample sequenced in a study of blood T cell repertoires in COVID-19. Sequencing used immunoSEQ multiplex PCR; TCRdb keeps in-frame clones, though not all of them. The sample shows roughly 200,000 clones, approximately 88% of them seen only once. The specimen sequenced was peripheral blood. The source is a woman aged 25 to 39 with acute or convalescent COVID-19.

The chain is built from TRBV6-5 and TRBJ2-1, with 7 positions matching TRBD2. Germline CDR1 and CDR2: MNHEY and SVGAGI. This CDR3 contains 15 residues. Trimming at V came to 2 bases and at J to 0 bases, leaving 1 base not matched to a gene. This CDR3 is CASSYGGSSYNEQFF. The CDR3 DNA follows: TGTGCCAGCAGTTACGGCGGGAGCTCCTACAATGAGCAGTTCTTC.

The rearrangement links TRBV12-3 or TRBV12-4 to TRBJ1-5, with TRBD1 as a possible D gene (5 bases). The germline V and J ends were trimmed by 5 bases and 6 bases, with 11 bases remaining between them. The CDR3 has 13 residues. The CDR3 region is CASSDLGGQPQHF. DNA of the CDR3: TGTGCCAGCAGTGACCTCGGGGGTCAGCCCCAGCATTTT.

The chain has TRBV7-9 and TRBJ1-1; D is uncertain. Trimming stripped 6 bases from V and 8 bases from J, with 4 bases between. From germline, CDR1 is SEHNR and CDR2 FQNEAQ (reference sequence). The CDR3 extends over 9 amino acids. The CDR3 nucleotides read TGTGCCAGCAGAGCAGAAGCTTTCTTT. This sequence encodes CASRAEAFF.

Only a few counts were recorded for this clone. The chain combines TRBV19 with TRBJ2-6, with D unresolved. The CDR3 length is 14 residues. Germline loops: CDR1 LNHDA, CDR2 SQIVND (reference sequence). Trimming removed 3 bases at V and 1 base at J, with 4 bases between. This CDR3 reads CASSIGSGANVLTF. CDR3 coding DNA: TGTGCCAGTAGTATCGGGTCTGGGGCCAACGTCCTGACTTTC.

The chain has TRBV3-1 (or the pseudogene TRBV3-2) and TRBJ2-5; TRBD1 aligns across 8 bases. The junction had 8 bases not matched to a gene; V was cut back by 4 bases and J by 4 bases. The germline gives CDR1 LGHDT, CDR2 YNNKEL (reference sequence). This CDR3 has 15 amino acids. CDR3 loop: CASSPGQGYAETQYF. The CDR3 nucleotides are TGTGCCAGCAGCCCCGGACAGGGTTACGCAGAGACCCAGTACTTC.